This T cell receptor (beta chain) stems from a study of cytomegalovirus exposure and HLA in healthy donors. Study-wide findings and caveats: Highly shared variants forming one cluster were likely a sequencing artifact. Segments of the TCR beta V type were, in most cases, productive about 90% or about 30% of the time in an earlier analysis.

Points on this clone: Its antigen is unknown.

PCR primers comprised 60 Vbeta and 13 Jbeta primers. Original data processing: An analysis that came later counted approximately 76 million unique TCR beta chains, approximately 10 million shared. TCRdb's copy holds only in-frame clones and misses some; the assay was immunoSEQ multiplex PCR. V and J calls and clone size follow that table, whereas D and trimming were derived from the DNA. The sample carries about 130,000 clones, about 74% recorded once. Germline V gene sequence: CDR1 SGHVS, CDR2 FNYEAQ. The CDR3 length is 15 residues. Trimming cost V 0 bases and J 7 bases; bases outside gene matches: 6.

The receptor comes from a man aged 40-49 years in good health and CMV-seronegative. The chain joins TRBV7-6 to TRBJ1-5; 7 bases map to TRBD1. The sequenced material came from PBMCs. The CDR3 nucleotides read TGTGCCAGCAGCTTAGCCTCAGGGGGACAACAGCCCCAGCATTTT. Its protein is CASSLASGGQQPQHF.